A few counts support the clone carrying this T cell receptor (beta chain). What it recognizes is unknown. As for time point: sample taken at primary tumor resection. Tumor, nontumor lung or frozen PBMC supplied whole RNA, sequenced without sorting. Germline CDR1 is MDHEN and CDR2 is SYDVKM. The CDR3 loop spans 14 amino acids. The junction had 6 bases not matched to a gene; V was cut back by 2 bases and J by 8 bases. Individual TCR cDNA molecules each bore their own unique molecular identifier. MiXCR, applied by TCRdb to the 5' RACE reads, yields one record per CDR3 protein. This sample has about 95,000 distinct CDR3 sequences, with approximately 8.6% found just once. The data originate from a study of spatial heterogeneity in lung cancer. Study-level background: Fewer alpha-chain than beta-chain sequences were consistently detected. Overall study results and limits: Resection saw ubiquitous expanded tumor TCRs appear in blood more than follow-up did.

This sequence was found in a male donor with early-stage non-small cell lung cancer. The rearrangement joins TRBV28 to TRBJ2-1; TRBD1 agrees at 7 bases. The sample in question was PBMCs, obtained at surgery. The CDR3 DNA reads TGTGCCAGCAGTTTACCCGGGACAGACCATGAGCAGTTCTTC. It is translated as CASSLPGTDHEQFF.